Sequencing of this T cell receptor (beta chain) was carried out in a study of T cell responses to AZD1222 COVID-19 vaccine. This clone was detected once. Its antigen remains unidentified. General observations from the study: Per reports, nearly half of all spike-specific TCRs target regions that are unmutated in variants. After two AZD1222 doses, spike-specific TCR breadth and depth rose versus day 0.

Using immunoSEQ multiplex PCR, the repertoire was profiled, and TCRdb retains in-frame clones only, with some absent. The sample yields tens of thousands of clones, roughly 91% seen once. The sequencing used peripheral blood, collected on day 0 of AZD1222 vaccination. The TCR comes from an adult in good health.

The DNA of the CDR3 is TGTGCCAGCAGCTTTGAACGGACAGGGGACGATGGCTACACCTTC. Protein: CASSFERTGDDGYTF. The chain joins TRBV5-8 to TRBJ1-2; TRBD1 aligns across 9 bases. Per germline, CDR1 SGHTS and CDR2 YDEGEE. CDR3 length equals 15 residues. V shed 2 bases, J shed 6 bases, and the junction held 8 bases outside the gene matches.